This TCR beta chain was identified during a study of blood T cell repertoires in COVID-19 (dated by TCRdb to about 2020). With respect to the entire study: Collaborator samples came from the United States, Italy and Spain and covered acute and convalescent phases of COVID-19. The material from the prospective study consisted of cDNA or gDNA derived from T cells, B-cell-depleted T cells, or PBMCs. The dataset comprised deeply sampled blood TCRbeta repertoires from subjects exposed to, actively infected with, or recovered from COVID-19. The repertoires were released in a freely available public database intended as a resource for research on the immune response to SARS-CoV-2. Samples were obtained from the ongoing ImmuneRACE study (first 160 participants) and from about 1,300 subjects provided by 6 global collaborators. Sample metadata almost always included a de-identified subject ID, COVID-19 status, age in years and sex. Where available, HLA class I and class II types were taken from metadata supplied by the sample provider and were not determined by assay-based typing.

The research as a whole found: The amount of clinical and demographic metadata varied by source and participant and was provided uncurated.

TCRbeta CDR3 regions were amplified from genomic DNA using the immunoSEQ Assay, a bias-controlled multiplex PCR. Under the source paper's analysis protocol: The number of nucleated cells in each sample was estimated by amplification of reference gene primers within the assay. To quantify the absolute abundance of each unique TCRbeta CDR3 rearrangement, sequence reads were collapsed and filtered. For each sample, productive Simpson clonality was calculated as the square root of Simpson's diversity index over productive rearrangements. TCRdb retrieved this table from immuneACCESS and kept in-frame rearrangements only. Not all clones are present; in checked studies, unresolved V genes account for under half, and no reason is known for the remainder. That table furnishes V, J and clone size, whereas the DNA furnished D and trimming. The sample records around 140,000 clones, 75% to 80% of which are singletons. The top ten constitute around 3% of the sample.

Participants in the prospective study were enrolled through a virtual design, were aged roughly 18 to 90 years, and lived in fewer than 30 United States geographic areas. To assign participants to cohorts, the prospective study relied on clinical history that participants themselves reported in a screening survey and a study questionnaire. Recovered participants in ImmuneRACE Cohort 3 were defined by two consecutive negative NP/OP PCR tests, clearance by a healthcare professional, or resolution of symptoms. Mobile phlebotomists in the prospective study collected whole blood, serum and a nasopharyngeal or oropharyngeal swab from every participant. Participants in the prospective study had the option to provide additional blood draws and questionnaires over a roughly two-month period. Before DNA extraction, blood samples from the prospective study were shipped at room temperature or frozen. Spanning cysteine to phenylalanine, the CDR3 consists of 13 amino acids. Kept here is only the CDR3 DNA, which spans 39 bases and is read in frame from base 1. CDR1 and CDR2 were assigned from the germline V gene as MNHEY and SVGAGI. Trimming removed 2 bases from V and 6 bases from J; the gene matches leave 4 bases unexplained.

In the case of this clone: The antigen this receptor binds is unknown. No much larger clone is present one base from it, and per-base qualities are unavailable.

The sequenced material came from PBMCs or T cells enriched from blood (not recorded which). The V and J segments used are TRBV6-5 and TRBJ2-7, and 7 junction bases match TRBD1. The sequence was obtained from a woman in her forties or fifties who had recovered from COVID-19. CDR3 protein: CASSYGAGGEQYF. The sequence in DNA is TGTGCCAGCAGTTACGGGGCAGGGGGCGAGCAGTACTTC.